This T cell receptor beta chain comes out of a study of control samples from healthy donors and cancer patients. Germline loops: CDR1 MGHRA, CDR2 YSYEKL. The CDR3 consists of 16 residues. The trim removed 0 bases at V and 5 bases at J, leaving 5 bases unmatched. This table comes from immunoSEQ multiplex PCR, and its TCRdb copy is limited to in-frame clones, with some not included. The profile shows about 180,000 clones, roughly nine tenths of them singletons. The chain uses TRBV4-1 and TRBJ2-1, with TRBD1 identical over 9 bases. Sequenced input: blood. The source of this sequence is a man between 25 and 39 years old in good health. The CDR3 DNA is TGCGCCAGCAGCCAAGATCTGACAGGGGGGAACAATGAGCAGTTCTTC. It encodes CASSQDLTGGNNEQFF.